This TCR beta chain was found in a study of shared clonotypes between healthy human individuals. V lost 3 bases and J lost 5; bases outside the gene matches: 8. The germline CDR1 and CDR2 sequences are PRHDT and FYEKMQ (reference sequence). This CDR3 comprises 15 residues. Positively selected for CCR7, the CD45RO-negative cells used as naive CD8 cells excluded terminally differentiated effector memory CD45RA+ cells. Each subset's genomic DNA was shared equally among a number of immunoSEQ plates. Assay used: immunoSEQ multiplex PCR; TCRdb lists only in-frame clones, some missing. The sample records about 2 million clones, less than 95% being singletons.

The specimen sequenced was naive CD8+ T cells sorted from blood. The chain joins TRBV13 to TRBJ2-5; 8 bases fit TRBD2. This TCR came from a man between 18 and 29 years old in good health. Written as DNA, the CDR3 is TGTGCCAGCAGCTTGGTAGCGGGGCCGTTCGAGACCCAGTACTTC. This translates into CASSLVAGPFETQYF.